This T cell receptor (beta chain) was documented in a study of T cells in Graves' hyperthyroidism and ophthalmopathy. Germline assignment: CDR1 SEHNR and CDR2 FQNEAQ (reference sequence). The CDR3 has 15 residues. Trimming removed 6 bases from V and 0 bases from J, with 14 bases in between. Study-level results: A model built on 13 V-J features separated ophthalmopathy from stable hyperthyroidism.

This clonotype was counted many times. Its antigen remains unidentified. Researchers amplified the TCR beta CDR3 regions from RNA transcripts. The HTBI set primed first-round TCR CDR3 RT-PCR. TCRdb independently ran MiXCR on the multiplex PCR reads; one entry per CDR3 protein. The sample has about 660,000 distinct CDR3 sequences; just under 45% are singletons. Patients with uncontrolled infections, other autoimmune diseases, pregnancy or lactation were excluded. Based on clinical symptoms, serum thyroxine and TRAb, thyroid ultrasound and orbital computed tomography, diagnoses were reached. The clonotype comes from an adult man with Graves' disease, either hyperthyroidism or ophthalmopathy (not recorded which). This chain links TRBV7-9 with TRBJ1-2, with TRBD1 as a possible D gene (5 bases). Sequenced material: peripheral blood or thyroid tissue (not recorded which). The CDR3 protein is CASSQAAGTNYGYTF. The DNA for the CDR3 is TGTGCCAGCAGTCAGGCCGCAGGGACTAACTATGGCTACACCTTC.